This T cell receptor beta chain was observed in a study of blood T cell repertoires in COVID-19. Germline V lookup: CDR1 LNHDA, CDR2 SQIVND (reference sequence). The CDR3 is 16 amino acids. Trimming took 4 bases from V and 3 from J; bases not matched to a gene: 8. Measured with immunoSEQ multiplex PCR; TCRdb has only the in-frame clones, and not every one. The sample consists of under 450,000 clones, about 90% of them appearing once. J is TRBJ2-1 and V is TRBV19, with 8 bases fitting TRBD2. The TCR was taken from a woman in her thirties who had recovered from COVID-19. The sample comprised PBMCs or T cells enriched from blood (not recorded which). CDR3 residues: CASSRESRGGYNEQFF. Written as DNA, the CDR3 is TGTGCCAGTAGTAGAGAAAGTCGGGGGGGCTACAATGAGCAGTTCTTC.